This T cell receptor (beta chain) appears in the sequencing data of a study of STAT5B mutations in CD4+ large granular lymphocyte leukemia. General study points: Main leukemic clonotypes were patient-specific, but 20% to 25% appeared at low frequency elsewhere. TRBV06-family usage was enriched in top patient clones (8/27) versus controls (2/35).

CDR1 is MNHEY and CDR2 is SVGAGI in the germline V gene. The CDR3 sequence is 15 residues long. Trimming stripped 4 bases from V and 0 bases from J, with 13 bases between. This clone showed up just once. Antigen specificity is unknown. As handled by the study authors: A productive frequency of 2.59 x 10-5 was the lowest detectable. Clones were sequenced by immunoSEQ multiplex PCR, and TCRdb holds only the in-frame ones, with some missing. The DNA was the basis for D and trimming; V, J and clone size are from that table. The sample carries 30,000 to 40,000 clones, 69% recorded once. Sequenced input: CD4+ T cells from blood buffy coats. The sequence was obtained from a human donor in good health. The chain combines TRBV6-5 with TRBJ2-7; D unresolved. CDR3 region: CASSSARSGSYEQYF. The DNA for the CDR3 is TGTGCCAGCAGTTCCGCAAGATCAGGCTCCTACGAGCAGTACTTC.